These 18 T cell receptor beta chains were sequenced from one sample in a study of technical replicates of blood from a few donors. The data were produced by immunoSEQ multiplex PCR, yet TCRdb's version contains in-frame clones alone and is incomplete. The data show about 73,000 clones, 90% seen once. The sequencing input was PBMCs. Source of these receptors: a human donor in good health. Some clones in this sample may be carry-over from other donors' samples.

The DNA of the CDR3 is TGTGCCAGCAGTTACTCGGTAGCGGTTACAGATACGCAGTATTTT. This encodes CASSYSVAVTDTQYF. This rearrangement joins TRBV6-5 to TRBJ2-3, with D possibly matching TRBD2 (6 bases). Germline V gene lookup returns CDR1 MNHEY and CDR2 SVGAGI. This CDR3 region has 15 residues. V was pared by 0 bases and J by 3 bases, with 10 bases between.

The rearrangement uses TRBV5-1 and TRBJ1-1, with 8 bases that match TRBD1. Germline loops: CDR1 SGHRS, CDR2 YFSETQ. J was trimmed by 1 base and V by 3 bases; bases with no gene match: 2. CDR3 size: 14 residues. CDR3 residues: CASSSGTGNTEAFF. The CDR3 coding sequence is TGCGCCAGCAGCTCTGGGACAGGGAACACTGAAGCTTTCTTT. Combining the CDR3 with reference TRBV5-1 and TRBJ1-1 gives the whole variable domain KAGVTQTPRYLIKTRGQQVTLSCSPISGHRSVSWYQQTPGQGLQFLFEYFSETQRNKGNFPGRFSGRQFSNSRSEMNVSTLELGDSALYLCASSSGTGNTEAFFGQGTRLTVV.

The chain recombines TRBV7-9 with TRBJ2-2, with D tentatively TRBD1 (5 bases). This CDR3 has 13 residues. V was clipped by 1 base and J by 7 bases, with 7 bases between them. Per the germline V gene, CDR1 is SEHNR and CDR2 is FQNEAQ (reference sequence). CDR3 sequence (DNA): TGTGCCAGCAGCTTAGGGGGCGTCGGGGAGCTGTTTTTT. It is translated as CASSLGGVGELFF.

The rearrangement joins TRBV5-1 to TRBJ2-7; possible D gene TRBD2, 6 bases. CDR1 SGHRS and CDR2 YFSETQ come from the germline V gene. Trimming shortened V by 0 bases and J by 4 bases, and 11 bases separated the two germline ends. This CDR3 has 14 amino acids. This CDR3 reads CASSLEPREYEQYF. For the CDR3, the DNA is TGCGCCAGCAGCTTGGAACCCCGGGAGTACGAGCAGTACTTC.

The DNA for the CDR3 is TGTGCCAGCAGGCCCACGGGCAGGGGGATTAACTATGGCTACACCTTC. This gives the protein CASRPTGRGINYGYTF. The chain employs TRBV6-6 and TRBJ1-2, with TRBD1 matching over 7 bases. J was trimmed by 1 base and V by 6 bases; bases with no gene match: 11. The length of the CDR3 is 16 residues. The germline CDR1 and CDR2 sequences are MNHNY and SVGAGI (reference sequence).

This clone was seen only once. V and J are TRBV25-1 and TRBJ1-5; no definite D call. Trimming shortened V by 4 bases and J by 0 bases, and 7 bases separated the two germline ends. Germline V gene lookup returns CDR1 MGHDK and CDR2 SYGVNS. There are 14 residues in the CDR3. DNA for the CDR3: TGTGCCAGCAGTGTCGGAGGTAGCAATCAGCCCCAGCATTTT. It codes for CASSVGGSNQPQHF.

The rearrangement links TRBV4-3 to TRBJ2-7, with a tentative D call TRBD2 (5 bases). Trimming shortened V by 4 bases and J by 3 bases, and 10 bases separated the two germline ends. Germline CDR1 LGHNA, CDR2 YSLEER. CDR3 length: 13 amino acids. The chain's CDR3 is CASSLELGYEQYF. Written as DNA, the CDR3 is TGCGCCAGCAGCCTCGAACTAGGCTACGAGCAGTACTTC.

This chain uses TRBV4-3 with TRBJ1-5; no clear D gene. The CDR3 has 15 amino acids. Trimming took 0 bases from V and 2 from J, leaving 8 bases between them. The germline CDR1 and CDR2 sequences are LGHNA and YSLEER. The CDR3 DNA is TGCGCCAGCAGCCAAGATTTCCAGGGCAATCAGCCCCAGCATTTT. Its protein is CASSQDFQGNQPQHF.

The chain combines TRBV7-2 with TRBJ2-5; D unclear. Trimming stripped 1 base from V and 9 bases from J, with 9 bases between. CDR1 SGHTA and CDR2 FQGNSA come from the germline V gene. The CDR3 contains 12 residues. CDR3 DNA: TGTGCCAGCAGCTTAGGCCCCACTGCCCAGTACTTC. Translation gives CASSLGPTAQYF.

V gene TRBV7-9 combines with J gene TRBJ1-5; a weak D match, TRBD1 (6 bases). Germline CDR1 SEHNR, CDR2 FQNEAQ (reference sequence). There are 16 residues in the CDR3. Trimming removed 0 bases at V and 0 bases at J, with 9 bases between. As DNA, the CDR3 is TGTGCCAGCAGCTTAGCTACAGGGAATAGCAATCAGCCCCAGCATTTT. Translating it yields CASSLATGNSNQPQHF.

This clone was observed a few times. This chain connects TRBV14 to TRBJ1-2; the D is unclear. The CDR3 loop spans 13 amino acids. V was cut by 5 bases and J by 4 bases, with 11 bases left in between. In germline, CDR1 is SGHDN, CDR2 FVKESK. CDR3 loop: CASSLAGLYGYTF. The DNA of the CDR3 is TGTGCCAGCAGCTTGGCAGGCCTCTATGGCTACACCTTC.

The gene calls are TRBV7-9 and TRBJ2-6; the match to TRBD1 covers 12 bases. This CDR3 region has 17 residues. V shed 5 bases, J shed 3 bases, and the junction held 5 bases outside the gene matches. Germline V lookup: CDR1 SEHNR, CDR2 FQNEAQ (reference sequence). This CDR3 is CASSLRDRGLGANVLTF. The CDR3 DNA follows: TGTGCCAGCAGCCTCCGGGACAGGGGGCTTGGGGCCAACGTCCTGACTTTC. Drawing the rest from reference TRBV7-9 and TRBJ2-6, the complete variable domain is DTGVSQNPRHKITKRGQNVTFRCDPISEHNRLYWYRQTLGQGPEFLTYFQNEAQLEKSRLLSDRFSAERPKGSFSTLEIQRTEQGDSAMYLCASSLRDRGLGANVLTFGAGSRLTVL.

The V gene is TRBV25-1, the J gene TRBJ1-2; tentative D call: TRBD1 (6 bases). Germline values: CDR1 MGHDK, CDR2 SYGVNS. CDR3 length: 15 residues. The ends were cut back, 5 bases at V and 6 bases at J, with 19 bases in the middle. The CDR3 loop is CASSIATGQYNGYTF. Here the CDR3 DNA reads TGTGCCAGCAGTATAGCTACGGGACAATATAATGGCTACACCTTC.

This clone showed up just once. The rearrangement uses TRBV6-5 and TRBJ2-7; 9 positions agree with TRBD1. This CDR3 is built from 15 residues. With V trimmed by 0 bases and J by 3 bases, 3 bases remained unmatched. Germline V lookup: CDR1 MNHEY, CDR2 SVGAGI. The CDR3 loop reads CASSYSGTGLYEQYF. In DNA, the CDR3 is TGTGCCAGCAGTTACTCCGGGACAGGGCTCTACGAGCAGTACTTC.

This chain connects TRBV10-3 to TRBJ2-3, with 10 bases that match TRBD2. Trimming removed 4 bases from V and 2 bases from J; junction bases left unmatched: 6. The germline V gene encodes CDR1 ENHRY and CDR2 SYGVKD. This CDR3 is built from 16 residues. The CDR3 DNA reads TGTGCCATCAGTGGGAGGACTAGCGGCCACACAGATACGCAGTATTTT. Its translation: CAISGRTSGHTDTQYF.

This sequence joins TRBV7-9 and TRBJ1-1; D is uncertain. Germline V CDR1 and CDR2: SEHNR, FQNEAQ (reference sequence). This CDR3 is built from 13 residues. Trimming cost V 1 base and J 4 bases, with 7 bases left between them. The CDR3 DNA follows: TGTGCCAGCAGCTTAGACGCGGGCACTGAAGCTTTCTTT. It encodes CASSLDAGTEAFF.

The chain recombines TRBV27 with TRBJ2-7, with 7 bases fitting TRBD2. The V gene's germline CDR1 is MNHEY and CDR2 SMNVEV (reference sequence). The CDR3 is made up of 15 amino acids. J gave up 6 bases and V 6 bases, and 14 bases lay outside the gene matches. CDR3 sequence: CASSHSGGRRGEQYF. CDR3 sequence (DNA): TGTGCCAGCAGCCACAGTGGCGGGAGACGGGGCGAGCAGTACTTC.

This clone was recorded once. The V call is TRBV5-4, the J call TRBJ2-7; maybe TRBD2 (5 bases). Trimming stripped 0 bases from V and 0 bases from J, with 13 bases between. The CDR3 totals 16 residues. CDR1 SGHNT and CDR2 YYREEE come from the germline V gene (reference sequence). The CDR3 region is CASSLVADFYSYEQYF. CDR3 DNA sequence: TGTGCCAGCAGCTTGGTGGCGGACTTCTACTCCTACGAGCAGTACTTC.